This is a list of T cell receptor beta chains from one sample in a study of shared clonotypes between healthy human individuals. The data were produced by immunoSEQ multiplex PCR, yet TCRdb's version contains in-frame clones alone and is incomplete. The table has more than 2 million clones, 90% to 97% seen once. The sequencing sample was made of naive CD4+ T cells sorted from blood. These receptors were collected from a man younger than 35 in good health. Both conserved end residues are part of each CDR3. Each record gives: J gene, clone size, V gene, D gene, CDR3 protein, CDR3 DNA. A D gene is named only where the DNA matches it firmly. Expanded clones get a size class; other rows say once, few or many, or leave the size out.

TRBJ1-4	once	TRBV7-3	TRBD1	CASSPLRDRKATNEKLFF	TGTGCCAGCAGCCCTCTTCGGGACAGGAAGGCAACTAATGAAAAACTGTTTTTT
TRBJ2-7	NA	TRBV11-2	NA	CASSQIPGAYEQYF	TGTGCCAGCAGCCAGATCCCCGGAGCGTACGAGCAGTACTTC
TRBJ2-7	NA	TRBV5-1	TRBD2	CASSRPTSGRDGSSYEQYF	TGCGCCAGCAGCCGCCCGACTAGCGGGAGGGACGGTAGCTCCTACGAGCAGTACTTC
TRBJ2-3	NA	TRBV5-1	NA	CASSLESPTDTQYF	TGCGCCAGCAGCTTGGAAAGTCCCACAGATACGCAGTATTTT
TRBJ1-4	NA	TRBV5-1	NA	CASSLGAQATNEKLFF	TGCGCCAGCAGCTTGGGGGCGCAGGCAACTAATGAAAAACTGTTTTTT
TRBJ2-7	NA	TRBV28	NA	CASRGWDRRAEQYF	TGTGCCAGCAGAGGGTGGGACCGGCGGGCCGAGCAGTACTTC
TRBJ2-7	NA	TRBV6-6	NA	CASTQTTLREQYF	TGTGCCAGCACCCAGACTACTCTTCGAGAGCAGTACTTC
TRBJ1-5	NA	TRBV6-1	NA	CASSEARVYQPQHF	TGTGCCAGCAGTGAAGCAAGGGTCTATCAGCCCCAGCATTTT
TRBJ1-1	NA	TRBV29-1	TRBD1	CSALDRANTEAFF	TGCAGCGCCCTGGACAGGGCGAACACTGAAGCTTTCTTT
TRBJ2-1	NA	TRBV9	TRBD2	CASSVGDLRTSGANEQFF	TGTGCCAGCAGCGTAGGGGACCTTCGGACTAGCGGGGCAAATGAGCAGTTCTTC
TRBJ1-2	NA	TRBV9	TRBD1	CASSVQPGTAYGYTF	TGTGCCAGCAGCGTCCAACCAGGGACAGCCTATGGCTACACCTTC
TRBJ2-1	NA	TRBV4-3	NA	CASSQVPRASPNNEQFF	TGCGCCAGCAGCCAAGTCCCCAGGGCCAGCCCGAACAATGAGCAGTTCTTC
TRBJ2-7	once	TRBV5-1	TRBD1	CASSFTGTGIYEQYF	TGCGCCAGCAGCTTTACCGGGACAGGTATCTACGAGCAGTACTTC
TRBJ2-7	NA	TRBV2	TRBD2	CASRRAGFGVGYEQYF	TGTGCCAGCAGAAGAGCGGGATTCGGCGTCGGGTACGAGCAGTACTTC
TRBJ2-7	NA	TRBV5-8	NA	CASSLIGEQYF	TGTGCCAGCAGCTTGATCGGCGAGCAGTACTTC
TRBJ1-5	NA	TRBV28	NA	CASSLPAGSGQPQHF	TGTGCCAGCAGTTTACCTGCAGGGTCGGGGCAGCCCCAGCATTTT
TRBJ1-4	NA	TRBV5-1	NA	CASSLGRDNEKLFF	TGCGCCAGCAGCTTAGGGAGGGATAATGAAAAACTGTTTTTT
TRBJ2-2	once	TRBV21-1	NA	CASSKRSRENTGELFF	TGTGCCAGCAGCAAAAGGTCCAGGGAGAACACCGGGGAGCTGTTTTTT
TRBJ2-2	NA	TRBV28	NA	CASSITGPGELFF	TGTGCCAGCAGTATTACAGGTCCCGGTGAGCTGTTTTTT
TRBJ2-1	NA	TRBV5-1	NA	CASSLDLGSYNEQFF	TGCGCCAGCAGCTTGGATCTAGGTTCCTACAATGAGCAGTTCTTC
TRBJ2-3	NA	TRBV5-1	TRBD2	CASALPLAGGDTQYF	TGCGCCAGCGCCCTTCCCCTAGCGGGGGGCGATACGCAGTATTTT
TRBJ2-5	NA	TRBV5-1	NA	CASSFEKTQYF	TGCGCCAGCAGCTTTGAGAAGACCCAGTACTTC
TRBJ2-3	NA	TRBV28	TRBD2	CASSSGGTDTQYF	TGTGCCAGCAGTTCGGGAGGGACAGATACGCAGTATTTT
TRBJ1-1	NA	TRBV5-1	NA	CASSFQGNTEAFF	TGCGCCAGCAGCTTCCAGGGTAACACTGAAGCTTTCTTT
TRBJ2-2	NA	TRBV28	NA	CASSFPRVLDTGELFF	TGTGCCAGCAGTTTTCCCAGGGTTTTGGACACCGGGGAGCTGTTTTTT
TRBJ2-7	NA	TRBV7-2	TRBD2	CASSQLAGSYEQYF	TGTGCCAGCAGCCAGCTAGCGGGATCCTACGAGCAGTACTTC
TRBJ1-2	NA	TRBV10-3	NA	CAISEVPRPGRTNYGYTF	TGTGCCATCAGTGAAGTCCCCCGTCCAGGGCGGACTAACTATGGCTACACCTTC
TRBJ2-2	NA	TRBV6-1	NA	CASVLDANTGELFF	TGTGCCAGCGTACTCGACGCGAACACCGGGGAGCTGTTTTTT
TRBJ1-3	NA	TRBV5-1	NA	CASSLGTNGNTIYF	TGCGCCAGCAGCCTCGGGACAAACGGAAACACCATATATTTT
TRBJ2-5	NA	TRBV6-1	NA	CASSAPRDILGVTQYF	TGTGCCAGCAGTGCCCCCCGGGACATCCTCGGCGTGACCCAGTACTTC
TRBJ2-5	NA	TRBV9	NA	CASSIPAEDGETQYF	TGTGCCAGCAGCATCCCGGCCGAGGACGGAGAGACCCAGTACTTC
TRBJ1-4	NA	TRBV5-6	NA	CASSLGGGDEKLFF	TGTGCCAGCAGCTTGGGCGGGGGCGATGAAAAACTGTTTTTT